The clone carrying this T cell receptor beta chain was recorded at least ten times. Its specificity is not known. This sample is drawn from a study of response to subunit inactivated influenza vaccine. Notes on the study in general: Authors suggested each seasonal influenza vaccination recruits few new T cells.

V lost 2 bases and J lost 0; bases outside the gene matches: 3. The germline gives CDR1 SGHTA, CDR2 FQGNSA. The CDR3 is made up of 16 amino acids. TCRdb called the RT-PCR reads again in MiXCR, with one record for every CDR3 protein. The sample lists more than 550,000 distinct CDR3 sequences; about an eighth were seen once. The J gene is TRBJ2-5, the V gene TRBV7-2; 10 nucleotides align to TRBD2. Sequencing used PBMCs from blood, obtained on the day of vaccination. The TCR was taken from a man in his fifties who received an inactivated influenza vaccine. CDR3 residues: CASSLIAGGHQETQYF. CDR3 nucleotide sequence: TGTGCCAGCAGCTTAATAGCGGGAGGCCACCAAGAGACCCAGTACTTC.